The 17 T cell receptor beta chains below come from one sample, sequenced in a study of T-cell reconstitution after alpha-beta-depleted transplantation in children. Preparation of the TCRbeta library used unique molecular identifiers. TCRdb independently ran MiXCR on the PCR reads; one entry per CDR3 protein. The sample lists hundreds of thousands of distinct CDR3 sequences; around 13% were seen once. Sample: PBMCs, mostly from graft donor cells, taken 360 days after TCRalphabeta/CD19-depleted stem cell transplant. All receptors derive from a male patient younger than 18 who had a stem cell transplant for acute myeloid leukemia, so the T cells may come from the graft donor.

This clonotype was found a few times. This chain links TRBV5-1 with TRBJ1-5; D is unresolved. V shed 5 bases and J shed 6 bases, with 6 bases lying between them. Per germline, CDR1 SGHRS and CDR2 YFSETQ. The CDR3 runs 11 residues. CDR3 nucleotides: TGCGCCAGCAGGATAGGTCAGCCCCAGCATTTT. It encodes CASRIGQPQHF.

The table lists this clonotype with many counts. This chain joins TRBV7-2 and TRBJ1-2; 8 nucleotides align to TRBD1. CDR3 size: 14 residues. Germline-derived CDR1 and CDR2 are SGHTA and FQGNSA. The ends lost 7 bases at V and 5 bases at J; junction bases unmatched: 9. CDR3 residues: CASTPGQGLYGYTF. CDR3 nucleotides: TGTGCCAGCACCCCCGGACAGGGTTTATATGGCTACACCTTC.

The chain combines TRBV20-1 with TRBJ2-7; D remains ambiguous. CDR3 length: 13 residues. The V gene's germline CDR1 is DFQATT and CDR2 SNEGSKA (reference sequence). Deletions cut 0 bases from V and 4 bases from J, with 10 bases between. Here the CDR3 reads CSAREPTRYEQYF. The CDR3 coding sequence is TGCAGTGCTAGAGAGCCGACCCGTTACGAGCAGTACTTC.

This chain links TRBV28 with TRBJ2-5, with 8 bases aligning to TRBD2. Trimming cost V 6 bases and J 4 bases; bases outside gene matches: 13. Germline CDR1 and CDR2: MDHEN and SYDVKM. CDR3 length: 16 residues. CDR3 sequence reads: CASRVRAGGRRETQYF. The CDR3 DNA follows: TGTGCCAGCAGGGTCCGGGCGGGAGGAAGGAGAGAGACCCAGTACTTC.

Only a few counts were recorded for this clonotype. The V and J genes are TRBV27 and TRBJ2-1; 7 positions match TRBD2. This CDR3 comprises 13 residues. Germline loops: CDR1 MNHEY, CDR2 SMNVEV (reference sequence). Trimming at V came to 6 bases and at J to 8 bases, leaving 7 bases not matched to a gene. The DNA for the CDR3 is TGTGCCAGCAGCCCTACTAGCGCCGATGAGCAGTTCTTC. Translated, it gives CASSPTSADEQFF.

This CDR3 reads CASSSGLAGASYEQYF. CDR3 nucleotide sequence: TGTGCCAGCAGCTCGGGGCTAGCGGGGGCCTCCTACGAGCAGTACTTC. The rearrangement uses TRBV5-4 and TRBJ2-7; 10 nucleotides agree with TRBD2. The CDR3 loop spans 16 amino acids. With V trimmed by 3 bases and J by 0 bases, 6 bases remained unmatched. Germline-derived CDR1 and CDR2 are SGHNT and YYREEE (reference sequence).

This clonotype is medium-sized (0.01 to 0.1%) by share. The V and J genes are TRBV28 and TRBJ2-7; tentatively, D is TRBD2 (6 bases). The germline V and J ends were trimmed by 4 bases and 3 bases, with 13 bases remaining between them. The CDR3 is 14 amino acids. CDR1 is MDHEN and CDR2 is SYDVKM in the germline V gene. The CDR3 bases are TGTGCCAGCAGTTCGGGGACTGGATTCTACGAGCAGTACTTC. Protein: CASSSGTGFYEQYF.

The J gene is TRBJ2-7, the V gene TRBV7-2, with a possible D match to TRBD1 (6 bases). Trimming took 5 bases from V and 2 from J, leaving 19 bases between them. The CDR3 is 16 amino acids. Looked up from germline, CDR1 is SGHTA and CDR2 is FQGNSA. The CDR3 bases are TGTGCCAGCAGCCGTGGGACAATGATTATTCCCTACGAGCAGTACTTC. It specifies CASSRGTMIIPYEQYF.

This clonotype was seen at least ten times. The V call is TRBV29-1, the J call TRBJ2-1; D is unclear. The CDR3 runs to 11 residues. The germline V gene encodes CDR1 SQVTM and CDR2 ANQGSEA. Trimming shortened V by 7 bases and J by 8 bases, and 12 bases separated the two germline ends. CDR3 bases: TGCAGCGCCGCTCCGGGCCATGAGCAGTTCTTC. Amino acid sequence: CSAAPGHEQFF.

This clonotype was seen at least ten times. The rearrangement links TRBV5-1 to TRBJ2-7; no clear D. This CDR3 has 13 amino acids. Germline CDR1 is SGHRS and CDR2 is YFSETQ. V lost 1 base and J 2 bases, leaving 7 bases between the germline ends. The CDR3 sequence is CASSLYGAYEQYF. The CDR3 coding sequence is TGCGCCAGCAGCTTGTATGGAGCCTACGAGCAGTACTTC.

This clonotype has only a few counts. The chain recombines TRBV4-3 with TRBJ2-5, with D perhaps matching TRBD1 (6 bases). The germline CDR1 and CDR2 sequences are LGHNA and YSLEER. The CDR3 covers 17 residues. The V gene lost 1 base and the J gene lost 4 bases, with 19 bases spanning the gap. The CDR3 sequence: CASSQGARGGGRETQYF. The DNA of the CDR3 is TGCGCCAGCAGCCAAGGGGCCCGGGGTGGGGGCCGAGAGACCCAGTACTTC.

The gene calls are TRBV27 and TRBJ1-1; D call uncertain. CDR1 is MNHEY and CDR2 is SMNVEV in the germline V gene (reference sequence). V was shortened by 5 bases and J by 3 bases, with 10 bases between the two germline ends. The CDR3 spans 13 residues. Written as DNA, the CDR3 is TGTGCCAGCAGTCGCAAGGGTTACACTGAAGCTTTCTTT. Residues: CASSRKGYTEAFF.

Many counts were recorded for this clonotype. J is TRBJ2-3 and V is TRBV28; 9 nucleotides agree with TRBD2. The CDR3 contains 12 residues. The germline CDR1 and CDR2 sequences are MDHEN and SYDVKM. Trimming removed 5 bases from V and 11 bases from J; junction bases left unmatched: 5. The CDR3 is CASSAGTSRQYF. In nucleotides, the CDR3 is TGTGCCAGCAGTGCCGGGACTAGCAGGCAGTATTTT.

The rearrangement joins TRBV29-1 to TRBJ1-2, with TRBD1 matching over 9 bases. The CDR3 totals 13 residues. Germline CDR1 reads SQVTM; CDR2 reads ANQGSEA. Unmatched junction bases numbered 3, after V lost 3 bases and J lost 4 bases. Here the CDR3 DNA reads TGCAGCGTTGAGGGACAGGGACTCTATGGCTACACCTTC. Translating it yields CSVEGQGLYGYTF.

At least ten counts were recorded for this clonotype. The chain uses TRBV6-1 and TRBJ2-7; D might be TRBD1 (5 bases). Germline CDR1 is MNHNS and CDR2 is SASEGT. CDR3 length: 13 residues. V was clipped by 6 bases and J by 2 bases, with 11 bases between them. CDR3 amino acids: CASRSPGPYEQYF. The CDR3 DNA follows: TGTGCCAGCAGATCCCCAGGGCCCTACGAGCAGTACTTC.

The V gene is TRBV6-5, the J gene TRBJ2-7, with a weak D call TRBD1 (6 bases). CDR1 is MNHEY, CDR2 SVGAGI, per germline. CDR3 length: 12 residues. V was pared by 6 bases and J by 5 bases, with 11 bases between. CDR3 sequence (DNA): TGTGCCAGCAGGATGGGACACAACGAGCAGTACTTC. Protein product: CASRMGHNEQYF.

This clonotype was seen a handful of times. The CDR3 does not close with the conserved phenylalanine or tryptophan, likely indicating a read error. The DNA is left out, because the CDR3 cannot be placed on it with certainty; the CDR3 is given as TCRdb lists it. The chain couples TRBV21-1 to TRBJ2-2; the table's TRBD1 call for D was not verified on the DNA. TRBV21-1 is flagged as a pseudogene. Inclusive of both ends, the CDR3 amounts to 11 amino acids. The CDR3 protein is CASSKAPPGRI.